This T cell receptor beta chain was profiled in a study of cytomegalovirus exposure and HLA in healthy donors (dated by TCRdb to the late 2010s). About the investigation overall: A later analysis indicated that the 120 validation repertoires were generated on the platform also employed for the roughly 650 repertoires of the first cohort. The study aimed to test whether signatures of past pathogen exposure could be identified by cataloging public T cell receptors. Besides the first cohort of roughly 660 subjects, a separate validation cohort made up of over a hundred different subjects was used. High-throughput TCR immunosequencing, statistical association of individual TCRs with disease status, and machine learning were combined to predict cytomegalovirus infection status.

The method behind the library was the immunoSEQ multiplex PCR assay. The paper's processing steps were these. A statistical classification framework was developed to diagnose cytomegalovirus status using the catalog of TCR beta chain sequences. Drawn from immuneACCESS, this table holds only the in-frame rearrangements with V and J called that TCRdb kept. Clones are partly lost; checked studies trace under half to an unresolved V gene and leave the rest unexplained. The DNA gave D and trimming, while V, J and clone size come from that table. The sample profile shows fewer than 200,000 clones; less than 85% of them were found once. The ten largest clones add up to about 15% of the sample. The donors belonged to the validation cohort of under 150 subjects, which was separate from the roughly 670-subject first cohort. Beyond this particular receptor, the publication reports: The study listed 150 to 200 TCR beta chains as associated with cytomegalovirus. Most TCR sequences were observed very rarely across donors, whereas some public TCRs were present in many individuals. All 120 or so repertoires were used to score co-occurrence in the validation cohort in a later analysis, because that analysis had no HLA typing for the cohort. In vitro tests confirmed that a few of the cytomegalovirus-associated TCR beta chains recognize cytomegalovirus antigens. Cytomegalovirus status was reported to be diagnosed by the classifier with high specificity and sensitivity in both the original and validation cohorts. Of the cluster scores, around 95% were above 0 in a later analysis, which found that TCRs clustered in the first cohort also tended to co-occur in the approximately 130 validation repertoires. The authors suggested that the approach could potentially be extended to other disease states and immunological phenotypes.

As to this clone: The antigen this receptor binds is unknown. There are no base qualities to consult, and no much larger clone falls within one base.

The receptor's source is a man aged 18 to 30 in good health and CMV-seropositive. The source material was PBMCs.

The DNA sequence is given as TGTGCCAGCAGTGAAAGGGGGGGACAAGAGACCCAGTACTTC. Its protein is CASSERGGQETQYF. The chain is encoded by TRBV2 joined to TRBJ2-5, with a weak D call of TRBD2 (7 bases match). CDR1 and CDR2, looked up from the germline V gene, are SNHLY and FYNNEI. CDR3 length: 14 amino acids, cysteine to phenylalanine. Just the 42-base CDR3 DNA is kept, in frame starting at base 1. The V end loses 2 bases and the J end loses 2 bases, and a stretch of 9 bases separates them.